These 18 T cell receptor beta chains were sequenced from one sample in a study of shared clonotypes between healthy human individuals. The naive CD8 population came from CD45RO-negative cells selected for CCR7, without terminally differentiated effector memory CD45RA+ cells. The data were produced by immunoSEQ multiplex PCR, yet TCRdb's version contains in-frame clones alone and is incomplete. The sample lists about 2.2 million clones; under 95% were seen once. The sample comprised naive CD8+ T cells from PBMCs. Receptor source: a man younger than 35 in good health. Some clones in this sample may be carry-over from other donors' samples.

The chain is built from TRBV21-1 and TRBJ1-1. TRBV21-1 is shown as a pseudogene. This CDR3 has 16 residues. CDR3 nucleotides: TGTGCCAGCAGCAAAGTTAACGGAGGGGTGGACACTGAAGCTTTCTTT. As protein: CASSKVNGGVDTEAFF.

The V gene is TRBV29-1, the J gene TRBJ2-7; 8 bases are shared with TRBD1. Losses at the gene ends were 1 base for V and 0 bases for J; bases not matched to a gene: 8. Germline-derived CDR1 and CDR2 are SQVTM and ANQGSEA. This CDR3 contains 16 residues. The CDR3 sequence: CSVEGTRTGSSYEQYF. DNA of the CDR3: TGCAGCGTTGAAGGGACGCGGACAGGGAGCTCCTACGAGCAGTACTTC.

The chain has TRBV7-2 and TRBJ1-1; 9 bases agree with TRBD1. The V gene's germline CDR1 is SGHTA and CDR2 FQGNSA. The CDR3 is made up of 14 amino acids. J gave up 5 bases and V 4 bases, and 5 bases lay outside the gene matches. CDR3 region: CASSSWTGATEAFF. Written as DNA, the CDR3 is TGTGCCAGCAGCTCTTGGACAGGGGCGACTGAAGCTTTCTTT.

This clone came up once. J is TRBJ1-5 and V is TRBV28; D is possibly TRBD1 (6 bases). The CDR3 consists of 15 residues. Trimming took 5 bases from V and 0 from J, leaving 11 bases between them. Germline CDR1 MDHEN, CDR2 SYDVKM. The CDR3 sequence: CASSHGQHSNQPQHF. In DNA, the CDR3 is TGTGCCAGCAGTCACGGACAGCATAGCAATCAGCCCCAGCATTTT.

The genes are TRBV5-8 and TRBJ2-7, with no clear D. There are 10 residues in the CDR3. Between the trimmed V and J ends, which lost 1 base and 5 bases, there was a span of 1 base. CDR1 SGHTS and CDR2 YDEGEE come from the germline V gene. The CDR3 DNA follows: TGTGCCAGCAGCTTGCACGAGCAGTACTTC. Translated, it gives CASSLHEQYF. Looking up the rest from reference TRBV5-8 and TRBJ2-7 gives the full variable domain: EAGVTQSPTHLIKTRGQQATLRCSPISGHTSVYWYQQALGLGLQFLLWYDEGEERNRGNFPPRFSGRQFPNYSSELNVNALELEDSALYLCASSLHEQYFGPGTRLTVT.

The chain carries TRBV29-1 and TRBJ2-7; D is unresolved. Germline CDR1 SQVTM, CDR2 ANQGSEA. CDR3 size: 14 residues. Trimming removed 3 bases from V and 0 bases from J, with 12 bases in between. The CDR3 region is CSVDGLSGSYEQYF. The CDR3 nucleotides are TGCAGCGTTGATGGTCTGTCGGGCTCCTACGAGCAGTACTTC.

This chain connects TRBV27 to TRBJ2-7, with TRBD2 as a possible D gene (5 bases). Germline V lookup: CDR1 MNHEY, CDR2 SMNVEV (reference sequence). The V gene lost 6 bases and the J gene lost 0 bases, with 12 bases spanning the gap. The CDR3 has 14 residues. CDR3 amino acids: CASSPIGSSYEQYF. The DNA for the CDR3 is TGTGCCAGCAGCCCGATAGGGAGCTCCTACGAGCAGTACTTC.

The V call is TRBV2, the J call TRBJ1-1; D call uncertain. The CDR3 is made up of 15 amino acids. V lost 6 bases and J 1 base, leaving 15 bases between the germline ends. The germline V gene encodes CDR1 SNHLY and CDR2 FYNNEI. CDR3 nucleotides: TGTGCCAGCAGGGGTTTCGGCGATGGGAACACTGAAGCTTTCTTT. Residues: CASRGFGDGNTEAFF. The full variable domain, with the rest looked up from reference TRBV2 and TRBJ1-1, is EPEVTQTPSHQVTQMGQEVILRCVPISNHLYFYWYRQILGQKVEFLVSFYNNEISEKSEIFDDQFSVERPDGSNFTLKIRSTKLEDSAMYFCASRGFGDGNTEAFFGQGTRLTVV.

This rearrangement joins TRBV19 to TRBJ1-5; 8 bases map to TRBD1. CDR3 length: 17 amino acids. Germline CDR1 is LNHDA and CDR2 is SQIVND (reference sequence). The V segment lost 4 bases and the J segment 5 bases; nucleotides outside the gene matches: 13. CDR3 protein: CASSTGTGSPPYQPQHF. The CDR3 coding sequence is TGTGCCAGTAGTACAGGGACAGGTTCCCCCCCTTATCAGCCCCAGCATTTT. The entire variable domain, with the rest obtained from reference TRBV19 and TRBJ1-5, is as follows: DGGITQSPKYLFRKEGQNVTLSCEQNLNHDAMYWYRQDPGQGLRLIYYSQIVNDFQKGDIAEGYSVSREKKESFPLTVTSAQKNPTAFYLCASSTGTGSPPYQPQHFGDGTRLSIL.

The rearrangement joins TRBV29-1 to TRBJ2-1; 13 bases agree with TRBD2. V gave up 5 bases and J gave up 12 bases; unmatched junction bases: 10. Per the germline V gene, CDR1 is SQVTM and CDR2 is ANQGSEA. The CDR3 runs 14 residues. CDR3 amino acids: CSVQTSGRALGQFF. The CDR3 nucleotides are TGCAGCGTTCAAACTAGCGGGAGGGCCCTAGGGCAGTTCTTC.

V usage is TRBV28 and J usage is TRBJ1-4; 7 bases map to TRBD1. Germline V lookup: CDR1 MDHEN, CDR2 SYDVKM. CDR3 size: 14 residues. V dropped 7 bases and J dropped 6; count of bases not matched to a gene: 8. This CDR3 is CASKYQGGDEKLFF. The DNA for the CDR3 is TGTGCCAGCAAATACCAGGGGGGAGATGAAAAACTGTTTTTT.

With regard to this clone: Other DNA sequences in this specimen translate into the identical CDR3. The V and J genes are TRBV27 and TRBJ1-2, with TRBD1 identical over 9 bases. This CDR3 is built from 13 residues. Trimming removed 1 base from V and 8 bases from J; junction bases left unmatched: 2. Germline V gene sequence: CDR1 MNHEY, CDR2 SMNVEV (reference sequence). DNA of the CDR3: TGTGCCAGCAGTTTATGGACAGGGGACGGCTACACCTTC. Translation gives CASSLWTGDGYTF.

This clone was observed a single time. V gene TRBV4-2 combines with J gene TRBJ2-1; a possible D gene is TRBD1 (5 bases). V dropped 1 base and J dropped 8 bases, with 18 bases sitting between them. The germline CDR1 and CDR2 sequences are LGHNA and YNFKEQ. The CDR3 consists of 16 residues. CDR3 amino acids: CASSQVQGFINDEQFF. The CDR3 region has the DNA TGTGCCAGCAGCCAAGTGCAGGGTTTCATCAATGATGAGCAGTTCTTC.

The chain has TRBV7-9 and TRBJ2-1; 11 nucleotides agree with TRBD2. Per the germline V gene, CDR1 is SEHNR and CDR2 is FQNEAQ (reference sequence). V was pared by 4 bases and J by 7 bases, with 12 bases of the junction left unmatched. There are 17 residues in the CDR3. The chain's CDR3 is CASSSPIAGGTRNEQFF. DNA for the CDR3: TGTGCCAGCAGCTCACCGATAGCGGGAGGGACTAGGAATGAGCAGTTCTTC.

DNA for the CDR3: TGTGCCAGCAGGCTAGGACTAGCGGGAGGGGTCGGGCAGTACTTC. As protein: CASRLGLAGGVGQYF. The genes are TRBV2 and TRBJ2-7, with 15 positions matching TRBD2. This CDR3 contains 15 residues. With V trimmed by 6 bases and J by 9 bases, 9 bases remained unmatched. In germline, CDR1 is SNHLY, CDR2 FYNNEI.

J is TRBJ2-2 and V is TRBV30; the D is unclear. Trimming removed 4 bases at V and 6 bases at J, with 6 bases between. Germline assignment: CDR1 GTSNPN and CDR2 SVGIG (reference sequence). The CDR3 runs to 11 residues. CDR3 sequence reads: CAWTRAGELFF. The CDR3 region has the DNA TGTGCCTGGACAAGGGCCGGGGAGCTGTTTTTT.

The chain links TRBV29-1 to TRBJ1-2; 8 bases map to TRBD1. Germline lookup yields CDR1 SQVTM and CDR2 ANQGSEA. Trimming took 4 bases from V and 2 from J; bases not matched to a gene: 12. The CDR3 spans 16 residues. This CDR3 is CSVGGIRQGSNYGYTF. The CDR3 DNA reads as TGCAGCGTTGGCGGAATCCGACAGGGGTCGAACTATGGCTACACCTTC. Together with reference TRBV29-1 and TRBJ1-2, the CDR3 gives the full variable domain: SAVISQKPSRDICQRGTSLTIQCQVDSQVTMMFWYRQQPGQSLTLIATANQGSEATYESGFVIDKFPISRPNLTFSTLTVSNMSPEDSSIYLCSVGGIRQGSNYGYTFGSGTRLTVV.

This chain joins TRBV6-5 and TRBJ2-7; D may be TRBD2 (6 bases). Germline V CDR1 and CDR2: MNHEY, SVGAGI. The germline V and J ends were trimmed by 2 bases and 2 bases, with 10 bases remaining between them. The CDR3 length is 14 residues. This chain's CDR3 is CASSYAGTPYEQYF. The CDR3 DNA reads as TGTGCCAGCAGTTACGCGGGAACTCCCTACGAGCAGTACTTC.